Detailed here is one TCR beta chain. Generated by immunoSEQ multiplex PCR, the TCRdb table keeps only in-frame clones and is missing some. The sample includes about 92,000 clones, around three quarters seen only once; the top ten take 20% to 25%. The data are from a study of blood T cell repertoires in COVID-19. Looked up from germline, CDR1 is SNHLY and CDR2 is FYNNEI. CDR3 length: 16 amino acids. With 0 bases removed from V and 0 bases from J, the gap between germline ends came to 9 bases. Sequencing input: peripheral blood. V gene TRBV2 combines with J gene TRBJ1-3; D gene ambiguous. The sequence was collected from a woman aged 55-70 years in a cohort sampled during active or convalescent COVID-19. CDR3 sequence reads: CASSEAGVFSGNTIYF. As DNA, the CDR3 is TGTGCCAGCAGTGAAGCCGGGGTGTTCTCTGGAAACACCATATATTTT.